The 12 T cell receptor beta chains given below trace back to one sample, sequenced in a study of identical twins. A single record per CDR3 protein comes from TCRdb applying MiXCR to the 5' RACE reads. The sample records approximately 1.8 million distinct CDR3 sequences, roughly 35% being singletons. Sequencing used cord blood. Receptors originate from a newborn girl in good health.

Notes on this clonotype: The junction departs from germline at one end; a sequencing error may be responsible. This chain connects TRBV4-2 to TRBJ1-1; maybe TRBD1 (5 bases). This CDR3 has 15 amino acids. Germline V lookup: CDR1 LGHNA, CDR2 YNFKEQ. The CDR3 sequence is CANSQVGQGGTEAFF. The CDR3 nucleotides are TGTGCCAACAGCCAAGTGGGCCAGGGAGGAACTGAAGCTTTCTTT.

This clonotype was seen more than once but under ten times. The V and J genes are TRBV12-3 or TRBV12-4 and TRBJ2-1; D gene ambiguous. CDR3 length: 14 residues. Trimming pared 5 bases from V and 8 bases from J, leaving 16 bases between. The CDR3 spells CASSPARSRHEQFF. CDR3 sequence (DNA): TGTGCCAGCAGTCCCGCTCGAAGCCGGCATGAGCAGTTCTTC.

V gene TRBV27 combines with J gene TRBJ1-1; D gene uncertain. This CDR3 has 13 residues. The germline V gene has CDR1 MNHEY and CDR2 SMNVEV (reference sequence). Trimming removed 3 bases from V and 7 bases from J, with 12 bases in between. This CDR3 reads CASSFGSPGEAFF. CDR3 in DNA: TGTGCCAGCAGTTTTGGGTCCCCTGGTGAAGCTTTCTTT.

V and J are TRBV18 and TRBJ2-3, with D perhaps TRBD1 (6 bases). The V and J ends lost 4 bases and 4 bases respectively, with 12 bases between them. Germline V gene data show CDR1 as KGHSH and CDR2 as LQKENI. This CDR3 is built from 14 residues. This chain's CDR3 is CASSHETGSDTQYF. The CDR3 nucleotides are TGTGCCAGCTCACACGAAACAGGGTCAGATACGCAGTATTTT.

The CDR3: CASSLRQPSQRTSYEQYF. The DNA of the CDR3 is TGCGCCAGCAGCTTGCGACAGCCGAGCCAGAGGACCTCTTACGAGCAGTACTTC. The chain recombines TRBV5-1 with TRBJ2-7, with D perhaps TRBD1 (5 bases). Germline V gene data show CDR1 as SGHRS and CDR2 as YFSETQ. This CDR3 comprises 18 residues. V was cut by 1 base and J by 4 bases, with 24 bases left in between.

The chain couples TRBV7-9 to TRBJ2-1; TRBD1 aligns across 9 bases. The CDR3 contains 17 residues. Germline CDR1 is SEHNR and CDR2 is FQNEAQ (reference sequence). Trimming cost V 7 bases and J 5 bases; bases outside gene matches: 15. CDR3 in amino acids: CASNSWAGQGKDNEQFF. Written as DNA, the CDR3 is TGTGCCAGCAACTCCTGGGCGGGACAGGGAAAGGACAATGAGCAGTTCTTC.

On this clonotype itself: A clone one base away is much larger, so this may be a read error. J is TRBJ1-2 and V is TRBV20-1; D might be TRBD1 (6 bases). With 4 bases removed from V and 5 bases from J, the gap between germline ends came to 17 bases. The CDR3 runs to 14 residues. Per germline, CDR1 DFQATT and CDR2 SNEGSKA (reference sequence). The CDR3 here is CSATGAGARYGYTF. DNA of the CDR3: TGCAGTGCTACAGGGGCAGGGGCGCGGTATGGCTACACCTTC.

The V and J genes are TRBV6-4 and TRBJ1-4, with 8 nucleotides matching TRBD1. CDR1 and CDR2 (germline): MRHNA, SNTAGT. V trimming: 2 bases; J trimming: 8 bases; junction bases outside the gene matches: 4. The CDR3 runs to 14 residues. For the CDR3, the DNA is TGTGCCAGCAGTGACGCGGCAGGGGGCGAAAAACTGTTTTTT. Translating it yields CASSDAAGGEKLFF.

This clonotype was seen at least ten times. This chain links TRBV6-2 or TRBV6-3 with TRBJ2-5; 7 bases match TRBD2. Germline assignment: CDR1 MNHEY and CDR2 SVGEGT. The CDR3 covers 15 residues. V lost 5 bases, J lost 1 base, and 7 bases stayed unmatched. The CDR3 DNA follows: TGTGCCAGCAGTCGTCGGACTAGTCTCCAAGAGACCCAGTACTTC. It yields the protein CASSRRTSLQETQYF.

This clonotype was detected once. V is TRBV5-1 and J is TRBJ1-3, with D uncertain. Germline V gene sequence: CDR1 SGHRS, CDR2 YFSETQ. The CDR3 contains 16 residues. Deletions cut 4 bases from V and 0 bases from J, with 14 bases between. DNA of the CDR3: TGCGCCAGCAGCCCCACCGCGACTGCCTCTGGAAACACCATATATTTT. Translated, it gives CASSPTATASGNTIYF.

CDR3 region: CASSFGRATGELFF. The CDR3 DNA follows: TGTGCCAGCAGCTTTGGCAGGGCCACCGGGGAGCTGTTTTTT. The chain recombines TRBV7-6 with TRBJ2-2; tentatively, D is TRBD1 (5 bases). Germline CDR1 SGHVS, CDR2 FNYEAQ. CDR3 size: 14 residues. The V and J ends lost 3 bases and 4 bases respectively, with 9 bases between them.

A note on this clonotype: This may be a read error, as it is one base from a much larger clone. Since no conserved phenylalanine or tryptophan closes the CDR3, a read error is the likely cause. This CDR3 is CASIRLAFPSTDTQYI. The CDR3 DNA sequence: TGTGCCAGCATCCGACTAGCGTTCCCTAGCACAGATACGCAGTATATT. J is TRBJ2-3 and V is TRBV7-2; TRBD2 agrees at 8 bases. The J segment lost 0 bases and the V segment lost 7 bases, leaving 9 bases of the junction unmatched. Germline lookup yields CDR1 SGHTA and CDR2 FQGNSA. This CDR3 contains 16 residues.